This T cell receptor beta chain comes out of a study of blood T cell repertoires in COVID-19. On the study more broadly: Acute and convalescent COVID-19 specimens originated in the United States, Italy and Spain. T cells, B-cell-depleted T cells, or PBMCs supplied cDNA or gDNA.

Produced via immunoSEQ multiplex PCR; TCRdb's table is partial and in-frame only. The top ten hold about 9.3% of the sample, which has 100,000 to 150,000 clones, approximately 88% seen once. V lost 1 base and J lost 1, with 4 bases in between. The CDR3 extends over 14 amino acids. CDR1 is MNHNY and CDR2 is SVGAGI in the germline V gene (reference sequence). The chain is built from TRBV6-6 and TRBJ2-2; D is unresolved. The sequenced sample consisted of peripheral blood. The clonotype originates from a man over 45 with acute or convalescent COVID-19. The CDR3 nucleotides read TGTGCCAGCAGTTACTTAGAGAACACCGGGGAGCTGTTTTTT. Translation: CASSYLENTGELFF.